One sample yielded the 3 T cell receptor beta chains listed below, sequenced in a study of blood T cells in healthy people across ages. It was with a sample-barcoded 5' primer and a J-beta primer mix that a second PCR of roughly 7 to 12 cycles was run. TCRdb processed the 5' RACE reads anew with MiXCR; each CDR3 protein has one entry. The sample records 1.2 million to 1.5 million distinct CDR3 sequences, approximately 42% being singletons. Material: blood. The receptors stem from a woman under 30 in good health.

This sequence joins TRBV6-5 and TRBJ2-7; 7 nucleotides line up with TRBD1. The CDR3 totals 16 residues. Germline V gives CDR1 MNHEY, CDR2 SVGAGI. V gave up 5 bases and J gave up 6 bases; unmatched junction bases: 16. CDR3 DNA sequence: TGTGCCAGCAGTAACCGGGACAGTCGGGGAATTAGCGAGCAGTACTTC. Translated: CASSNRDSRGISEQYF.

The chain has TRBV7-2 and TRBJ2-5; a weak D match, TRBD2 (5 bases). The germline V gene has CDR1 SGHTA and CDR2 FQGNSA. The CDR3 runs 16 residues. Trimming removed 5 bases from V and 0 bases from J, with 16 bases in between. The CDR3 protein is CASSTTTTWYQETQYF. CDR3 nucleotides: TGTGCCAGCAGCACCACGACTACCTGGTACCAAGAGACCCAGTACTTC. The complete variable domain, with remaining parts taken from reference TRBV7-2 and TRBJ2-5, reads GAGVSQSPSNKVTEKGKDVELRCDPISGHTALYWYRQSLGQGLEFLIYFQGNSAPDKSGLPSDRFSAERTGGSVSTLTIQRTQQEDSAVYLCASSTTTTWYQETQYFGPGTRLLVL.

There are a few counts of this clonotype. This chain links TRBV2 with TRBJ2-4; D perhaps matches TRBD1 (6 bases). This CDR3 is 14 amino acids long. The V gene's germline CDR1 is SNHLY and CDR2 FYNNEI. The V and J ends lost 6 bases and 2 bases respectively, with 11 bases between them. The CDR3 DNA is TGTGCCAGCAGAGTTGACAGGACCAAAAACATTCAGTACTTC. Encoded protein: CASRVDRTKNIQYF.